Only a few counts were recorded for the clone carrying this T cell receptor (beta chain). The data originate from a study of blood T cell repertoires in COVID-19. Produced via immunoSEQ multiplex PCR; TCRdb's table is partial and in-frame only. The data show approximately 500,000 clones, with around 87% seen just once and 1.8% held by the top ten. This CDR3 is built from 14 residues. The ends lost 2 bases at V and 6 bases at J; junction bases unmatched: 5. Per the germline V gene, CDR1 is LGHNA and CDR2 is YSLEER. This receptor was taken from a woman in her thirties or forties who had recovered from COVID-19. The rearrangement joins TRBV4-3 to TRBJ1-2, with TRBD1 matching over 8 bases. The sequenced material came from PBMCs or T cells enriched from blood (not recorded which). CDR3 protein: CASSQTRGRDGYTF. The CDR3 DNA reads TGCGCCAGCAGCCAAACCAGGGGGCGCGATGGCTACACCTTC.